These 25 T cell receptor beta chains came from one sample sequenced in a study of T-cell memory formation after mild COVID-19. MiXCR, applied by TCRdb to the 5' RACE reads, yields one record per CDR3 protein. This sample has roughly 200,000 distinct CDR3 sequences; 20% to 25% occur once, and the top ten carry more than 20%. The specimen was PBMCs or a T cell subset sorted from them (not recorded which). Every receptor here comes from an adult woman who had mild COVID-19 (a few samples of this study predate the infection). Cell type and time point are not known.

This clonotype was observed once. This rearrangement joins TRBV4-1 to TRBJ2-7; D may be TRBD1 (6 bases). The V end was cut by 4 bases, the J end by 3 bases, with 19 bases between. Germline CDR1 and CDR2: MGHRA and YSYEKL. The CDR3 totals 16 residues. The CDR3 coding sequence is TGCGCCAGCAGCCGGGCTGACAGGCCATATTTCTACGAGCAGTACTTC. Encoded protein: CASSRADRPYFYEQYF.

The genes are TRBV19 and TRBJ2-2, with D perhaps TRBD2 (6 bases). This CDR3 is 17 amino acids long. Germline CDR1 is LNHDA and CDR2 is SQIVND (reference sequence). V was clipped by 6 bases and J by 5 bases, with 22 bases between them. CDR3 sequence reads: CASSSRVEGLRTGELFF. CDR3 in DNA: TGTGCCAGTAGCTCTAGAGTAGAGGGACTGAGGACCGGGGAGCTGTTTTTT.

CDR3 residues: CATSGGSSYEQYF. The CDR3 nucleotides are TGTGCCACCAGCGGGGGGTCTTCCTACGAGCAGTACTTC. The chain carries TRBV6-5 and TRBJ2-7; 9 bases line up with TRBD2. CDR3 length: 13 residues. V was pared by 10 bases and J by 1 base, with 5 bases of the junction left unmatched. CDR1 and CDR2 (germline): MNHEY, SVGAGI.

This clonotype appeared a few times. The CDR3 sequence: CASSLTGTWEYEQYF. In DNA form, the CDR3 reads TGTGCCAGCAGCTTAACGGGAACTTGGGAGTACGAGCAGTACTTC. The chain uses TRBV7-3 and TRBJ2-7, with D possibly being TRBD2 (5 bases). V shed 0 bases and J shed 4 bases, with 13 bases lying between them. The CDR3 has 15 residues. Germline loops: CDR1 SGHTA, CDR2 FQGTGA.

The rearrangement uses TRBV11-2 and TRBJ2-3; TRBD2 matches at 13 bases. This CDR3 contains 18 residues. Germline values: CDR1 SGHAT, CDR2 FQNNGV. Germline trimming cut 1 base from V and 0 bases from J; bases unmatched to any gene: 4. In DNA form, the CDR3 reads TGTGCCAGCAGCTTAGGGACTAGCGGGGGCCCTAGCACAGATACGCAGTATTTT. It specifies CASSLGTSGGPSTDTQYF.

This clonotype was detected a few times. The chain couples TRBV9 to TRBJ2-1, with 7 bases that match TRBD2. The germline gives CDR1 SGDLS, CDR2 YYNGEE. V shed 0 bases, J shed 4 bases, and the junction held 1 base outside the gene matches. The CDR3 length is 14 residues. The CDR3 nucleotides read TGTGCCAGCAGCGTAGACGGGGGGTACAATGAGCAGTTCTTC. Amino acid sequence: CASSVDGGYNEQFF.

V gene TRBV4-3 combines with J gene TRBJ1-1; D unresolved. V lost 0 bases and J lost 0, with 8 bases in between. The CDR3 totals 15 residues. Germline lookup yields CDR1 LGHNA and CDR2 YSLEER. CDR3 residues: CASSQEDLMNTEAFF. The CDR3, as DNA: TGCGCCAGCAGCCAAGAAGATCTGATGAACACTGAAGCTTTCTTT.

This chain connects TRBV6-5 to TRBJ1-6; D remains unclear. Trimming cost V 0 bases and J 0 bases, with 9 bases left between them. Germline CDR1 MNHEY, CDR2 SVGAGI. The CDR3 sequence is 17 residues long. CDR3 amino acids: CASSYSGRSSYNSPLHF. The CDR3 nucleotides read TGTGCCAGCAGTTACTCGGGGAGAAGCTCCTATAATTCACCCCTCCACTTT.

This CDR3 is CASSSRGSPLHF. DNA of the CDR3: TGTGCCAGCAGTTCCAGGGGATCACCCCTCCACTTT. The chain has TRBV27 and TRBJ1-6, with D possibly being TRBD1 (6 bases). V was pared by 4 bases and J by 10 bases, with 8 bases between. In germline, CDR1 is MNHEY, CDR2 SMNVEV (reference sequence). The CDR3 length is 12 residues.

V usage is TRBV19 and J usage is TRBJ2-7; 9 bases fit TRBD1. CDR1 and CDR2 from the germline V gene are LNHDA and SQIVND (reference sequence). Trimming took 5 bases from V and 3 from J; bases not matched to a gene: 2. The CDR3 loop spans 13 amino acids. This CDR3 is CASSAGQGYEQYF. In DNA, the CDR3 is TGTGCCAGTAGTGCGGGACAGGGCTACGAGCAGTACTTC.

The chain recombines TRBV19 with TRBJ1-3; 7 nucleotides align to TRBD1. Losses at the gene ends were 7 bases for V and 4 bases for J; bases not matched to a gene: 4. CDR1 LNHDA and CDR2 SQIVND come from the germline V gene (reference sequence). The CDR3 is 13 residues long. This CDR3 is CASNQGGGNTIYF. The CDR3 DNA is TGTGCCAGTAATCAAGGGGGCGGAAACACCATATATTTT.

The chain combines TRBV7-9 with TRBJ2-7; 9 bases fit TRBD1. V lost 4 bases to trimming and J lost 0 bases; unmatched junction nucleotides: 7. This CDR3 is built from 16 residues. Germline CDR1 reads SEHNR; CDR2 reads FQNEAQ (reference sequence). CDR3 amino acids: CASSSWGTGISYEQYF. The DNA of the CDR3 is TGTGCCAGCAGCTCCTGGGGGACAGGGATCTCCTACGAGCAGTACTTC. Together with reference TRBV7-9 and TRBJ2-7, the CDR3 gives the full variable domain: DTGVSQNPRHKITKRGQNVTFRCDPISEHNRLYWYRQTLGQGPEFLTYFQNEAQLEKSRLLSDRFSAERPKGSFSTLEIQRTEQGDSAMYLCASSSWGTGISYEQYFGPGTRLTVT.

This clonotype was seen many times. J is TRBJ2-7 and V is TRBV19; 8 nucleotides match TRBD2. The germline gives CDR1 LNHDA, CDR2 SQIVND (reference sequence). V shed 6 bases and J 3 bases; nucleotides not matched to a gene: 10. The CDR3 totals 15 residues. CDR3 protein: CASSAGWTSLYEQYF. CDR3 DNA: TGTGCCAGTAGCGCGGGATGGACTAGCCTCTACGAGCAGTACTTC.

This clonotype was seen a handful of times. This sequence joins TRBV9 and TRBJ2-1; TRBD2 agrees at 7 bases. The V segment lost 4 bases and the J segment 0 bases; nucleotides outside the gene matches: 7. Per the germline V gene, CDR1 is SGDLS and CDR2 is YYNGEE. This CDR3 region has 16 residues. CDR3 in DNA: TGTGCCAGCAGCCCCCCAGCGGGACCCTCCTACAATGAGCAGTTCTTC. Encoded protein: CASSPPAGPSYNEQFF.

A few counts support this clonotype. The chain couples TRBV13 to TRBJ2-5; 10 nucleotides align to TRBD1. The CDR3 totals 14 residues. Germline V gene data show CDR1 as PRHDT and CDR2 as FYEKMQ (reference sequence). V lost 3 bases, J lost 4 bases, and 2 bases stayed unmatched. DNA of the CDR3: TGTGCCAGCAGCTTCGGGACAGGGGTAGAGACCCAGTACTTC. This translates into CASSFGTGVETQYF.

The CDR3 region has the DNA TGTGCCAGCAGCTTACCAGCGGGAGAGCCCGAGCAGTTCTTC. Protein sequence: CASSLPAGEPEQFF. The chain combines TRBV7-9 with TRBJ2-1; 8 nucleotides align to TRBD2. The CDR3 is made up of 14 amino acids. Germline loops: CDR1 SEHNR, CDR2 FQNEAQ (reference sequence). V was pared by 2 bases and J by 10 bases, with 7 bases of the junction left unmatched. Supplemented by reference TRBV7-9 and TRBJ2-1, the full variable domain reads DTGVSQNPRHKITKRGQNVTFRCDPISEHNRLYWYRQTLGQGPEFLTYFQNEAQLEKSRLLSDRFSAERPKGSFSTLEIQRTEQGDSAMYLCASSLPAGEPEQFFGPGTRLTVL.

The rearrangement joins TRBV12-3 or TRBV12-4 to TRBJ2-2; perhaps D is TRBD1 or TRBD2 (6 bases each). Trimming took 0 bases from V and 0 from J, leaving 23 bases between them. The CDR3 is made up of 21 amino acids. The DNA for the CDR3 is TGTGCCAGCAGTTTAGCGTGTGGAACAGGGAGGAACCAGGCGAACACCGGGGAGCTGTTTTTT. It codes for CASSLACGTGRNQANTGELFF.

This clonotype showed up many times. The V gene is TRBV12-3 or TRBV12-4, the J gene TRBJ2-1; D is undetermined. CDR3 length equals 12 residues. The V end was cut by 5 bases, the J end by 9 bases, with 11 bases between. The CDR3 sequence is CASSLTRVEQFF. CDR3 bases: TGTGCCAGCAGTCTCACCCGGGTTGAGCAGTTCTTC.

The table lists this clonotype with a few counts. Written as DNA, the CDR3 is TGTGCCAGCAGCTTGATCGAGAGTGGGGCCAACGTCCTGACTTTC. Encoded protein: CASSLIESGANVLTF. V and J are TRBV5-4 and TRBJ2-6; D call uncertain. CDR3 length: 15 residues. V shed 1 base and J shed 3 bases, with 8 bases lying between them. Germline V CDR1 and CDR2: SGHNT, YYREEE (reference sequence).

The chain has TRBV4-1 and TRBJ2-5; TRBD2 might be the D (6 bases). Trimming took 2 bases from V and 5 from J, leaving 12 bases between them. Germline CDR1 is MGHRA and CDR2 is YSYEKL. This CDR3 comprises 14 residues. The CDR3 loop is CASSQRGGVETQYF. DNA of the CDR3: TGCGCCAGCAGCCAACGCGGCGGGGTTGAGACCCAGTACTTC.

This clonotype occurred a few times. V and J are TRBV7-2 and TRBJ2-1; 8 bases agree with TRBD2. This CDR3 is 17 amino acids long. The ends lost 1 base at V and 2 bases at J; junction bases unmatched: 7. The germline V gene has CDR1 SGHTA and CDR2 FQGNSA. The CDR3 nucleotides read TGTGCCAGCAGCTTAGAAGAGCGGGAGTCAGCCTACAATGAGCAGTTCTTC. This translates into CASSLEERESAYNEQFF. The variable domain in full, completed from reference TRBV7-2 and TRBJ2-1, reads GAGVSQSPSNKVTEKGKDVELRCDPISGHTALYWYRQSLGQGLEFLIYFQGNSAPDKSGLPSDRFSAERTGGSVSTLTIQRTQQEDSAVYLCASSLEERESAYNEQFFGPGTRLTVL.

The gene calls are TRBV4-3 and TRBJ2-7, with 8 nucleotides matching TRBD1. CDR1 is LGHNA, CDR2 YSLEER, per germline. The CDR3 consists of 14 residues. V was pared by 5 bases and J by 2 bases, with 5 bases of the junction left unmatched. In DNA, the CDR3 is TGCGCCAGCAGCTCATGGACAGGGCCCTACGAGCAGTACTTC. This sequence encodes CASSSWTGPYEQYF.

A few counts support this clonotype. The DNA is omitted, as the CDR3 cannot be located on it reliably, and the CDR3 follows TCRdb's listing. This chain joins TRBV9 and TRBJ2-2; the table names TRBD2, a call not compared with the DNA. Germline CDR1 SGDLS, CDR2 YYNGEE. 16 amino acids form the CDR3, both terminal residues included. The CDR3 sequence: CASSTSGGHDTGELFF.

This CDR3 is CSVEIVGAIGQYF. DNA of the CDR3: TGCAGCGTTGAAATCGTGGGGGCCATCGGGCAGTACTTC. The J gene is TRBJ2-7, the V gene TRBV29-1, with D possibly TRBD1 on 6 matching bases. The CDR3 totals 13 residues. Germline V lookup: CDR1 SQVTM, CDR2 ANQGSEA. Trimming left V 2 bases short and J 9 bases short, with 17 bases between.

This clonotype was seen repeatedly, ten times or more. This chain links TRBV10-3 with TRBJ1-2; D is unclear. CDR1 is ENHRY and CDR2 is SYGVKD in the germline V gene. This CDR3 spans 14 amino acids. Trimming took 2 bases from V and 3 from J, leaving 10 bases between them. The CDR3 DNA reads TGTGCCATCAGTGAGATCCTTGGATACTATGGCTACACCTTC. Amino acids: CAISEILGYYGYTF.